This TCR beta chain was sequenced in a study of blood T cell repertoires in COVID-19. The overall study: The United States, Italy and Spain were the sources of the acute and convalescent COVID-19 samples. Nucleic acid was either cDNA or gDNA, and it came from T cells, B-cell-depleted T cells, or PBMCs.

Authors' analysis steps: Scientists estimated how many nucleated cells there were by amplifying reference gene primers. Sequenced by immunoSEQ multiplex PCR; TCRdb stores in-frame clones only, minus some. V and J calls and clone size are as listed in that table; D and trimming were resolved from the DNA. The sample holds fewer than 50,000 clones, about 85% seen once. The V and J ends lost 5 bases and 2 bases respectively, with 14 bases between them. The CDR3 is 14 residues long. The germline gives CDR1 SGHRS, CDR2 YFSETQ. During active infection, Seattle patients enrolled and were then monitored through disease.

J is TRBJ2-7 and V is TRBV5-1, with D perhaps TRBD2 (6 bases). Sequenced material: peripheral blood. The TCR comes from a man aged 55 to 69 with COVID-19, enrolled during active disease. This CDR3 is CASSVRGGTYEQYF. The CDR3 region has the DNA TGCGCCAGCAGTGTGAGGGGCGGGACCTACGAGCAGTACTTC.